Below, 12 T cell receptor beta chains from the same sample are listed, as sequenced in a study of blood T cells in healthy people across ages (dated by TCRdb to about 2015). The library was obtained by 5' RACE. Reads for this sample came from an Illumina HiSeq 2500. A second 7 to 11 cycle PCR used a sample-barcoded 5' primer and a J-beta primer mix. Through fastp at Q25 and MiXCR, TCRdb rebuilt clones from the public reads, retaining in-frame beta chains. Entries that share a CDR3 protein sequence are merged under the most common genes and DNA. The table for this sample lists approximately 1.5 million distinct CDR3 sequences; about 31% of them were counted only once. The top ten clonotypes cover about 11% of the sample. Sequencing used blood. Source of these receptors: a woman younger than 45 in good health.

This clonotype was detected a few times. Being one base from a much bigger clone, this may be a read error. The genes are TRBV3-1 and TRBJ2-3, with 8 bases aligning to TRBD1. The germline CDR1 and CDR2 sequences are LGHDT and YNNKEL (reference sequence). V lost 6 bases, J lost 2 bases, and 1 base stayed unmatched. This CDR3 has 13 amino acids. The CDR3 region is CASRTGATDTQYF. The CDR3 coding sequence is TGTGCCAGCAGGACAGGGGCCACAGATACGCAGTATTTT.

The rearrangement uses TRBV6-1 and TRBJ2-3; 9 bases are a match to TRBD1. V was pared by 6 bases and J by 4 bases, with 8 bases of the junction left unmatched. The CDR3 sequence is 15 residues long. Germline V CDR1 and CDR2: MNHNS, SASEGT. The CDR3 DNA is TGTGCCAGCAGCCCTTTCGGACAGGGGTCAGATACGCAGTATTTT. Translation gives CASSPFGQGSDTQYF.

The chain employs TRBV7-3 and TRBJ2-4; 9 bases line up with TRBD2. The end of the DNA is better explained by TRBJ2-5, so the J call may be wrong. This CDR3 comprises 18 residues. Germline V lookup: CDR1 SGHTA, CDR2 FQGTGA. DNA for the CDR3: TGTGCCAGCAGCGGCGGGGCTAGCGGGATGGATTCAGGAGAGACCCAGTACTTC. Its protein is CASSGGASGMDSGETQYF.

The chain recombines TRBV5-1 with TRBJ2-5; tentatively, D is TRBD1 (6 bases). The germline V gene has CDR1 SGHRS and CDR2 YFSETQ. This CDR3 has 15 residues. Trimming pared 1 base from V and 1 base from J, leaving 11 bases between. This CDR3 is CASSLNGQPQETQYF. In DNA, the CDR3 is TGCGCCAGCAGCTTGAATGGACAGCCCCAAGAGACCCAGTACTTC.

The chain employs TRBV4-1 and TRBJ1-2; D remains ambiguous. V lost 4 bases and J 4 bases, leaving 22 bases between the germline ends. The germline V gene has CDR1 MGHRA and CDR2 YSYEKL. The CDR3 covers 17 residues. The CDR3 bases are TGCGCCAGCAGCCTTACCCAATCTCCAGGCGGGATCTATGGCTACACCTTC. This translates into CASSLTQSPGGIYGYTF.

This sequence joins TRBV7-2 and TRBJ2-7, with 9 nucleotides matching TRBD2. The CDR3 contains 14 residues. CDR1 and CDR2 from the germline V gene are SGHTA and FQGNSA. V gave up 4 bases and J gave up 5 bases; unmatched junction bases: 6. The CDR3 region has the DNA TGTGCCAGCAGCTACCGGACTAGCGCGGACGAGCAGTACTTC. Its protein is CASSYRTSADEQYF.

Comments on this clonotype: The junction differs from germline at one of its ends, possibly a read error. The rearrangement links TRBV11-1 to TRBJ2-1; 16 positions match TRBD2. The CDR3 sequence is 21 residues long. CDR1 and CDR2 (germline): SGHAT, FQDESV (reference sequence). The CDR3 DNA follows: TGTGCCAGCAGCTTAGCCCCAGGAGGGACTAGCGGGAGGGCCCCCTACAATGAACAGTTCTTC. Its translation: CASSLAPGGTSGRAPYNEQFF.

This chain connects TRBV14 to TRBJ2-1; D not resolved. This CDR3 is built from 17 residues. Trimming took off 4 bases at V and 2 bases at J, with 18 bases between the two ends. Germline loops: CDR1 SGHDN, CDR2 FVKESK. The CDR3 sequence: CASSLTLTPSTYNEQFF. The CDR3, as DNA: TGTGCCAGCAGCCTTACTTTGACTCCCAGCACCTACAATGAGCAGTTCTTC.

The CDR3 sequence: CASSCLPGQGPNYGYTF. In nucleotides, the CDR3 is TGTGCCAGCAGTTGCCTCCCGGGACAGGGGCCTAACTATGGCTACACCTTC. The chain carries TRBV6-5 and TRBJ1-2, with TRBD1 identical over 10 bases. Germline CDR1 MNHEY, CDR2 SVGAGI. J lost 0 bases, V lost 4 bases, and 8 bases had no gene match. The CDR3 runs to 17 residues.

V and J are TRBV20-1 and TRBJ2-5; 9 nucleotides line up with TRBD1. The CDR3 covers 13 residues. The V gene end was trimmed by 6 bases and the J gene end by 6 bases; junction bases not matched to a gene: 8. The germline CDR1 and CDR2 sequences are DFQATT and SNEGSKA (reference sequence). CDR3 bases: TGCAGTGCCTACCGGACAGGGGTACAGACCCAGTACTTC. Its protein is CSAYRTGVQTQYF.

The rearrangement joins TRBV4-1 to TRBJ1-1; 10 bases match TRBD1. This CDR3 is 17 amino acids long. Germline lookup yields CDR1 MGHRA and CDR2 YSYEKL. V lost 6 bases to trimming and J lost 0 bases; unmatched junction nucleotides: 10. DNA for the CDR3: TGCGCCAGCAGAGCAAGGGCCGGGACAGGGGTGAACACTGAAGCTTTCTTT. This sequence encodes CASRARAGTGVNTEAFF.

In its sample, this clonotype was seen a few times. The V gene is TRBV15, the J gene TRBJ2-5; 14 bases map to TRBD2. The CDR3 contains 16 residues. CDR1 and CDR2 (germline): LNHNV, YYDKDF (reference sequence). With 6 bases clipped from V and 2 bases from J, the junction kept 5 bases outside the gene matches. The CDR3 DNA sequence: TGTGCCACCAGTACCGGGACTAGCGGGAGTCAAGAGACCCAGTACTTC. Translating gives CATSTGTSGSQETQYF.